This T cell receptor beta chain came from a study of OX40 agonist ivuxolimab in advanced cancers. TCRdb's table, derived via immunoSEQ multiplex PCR, lists solely in-frame clones and lacks some. The top ten clones hold less than 6.5% of a sample with about 97,000 clones, approximately 87% of them seen once. Germline CDR1 is SGHKS and CDR2 is YYEKEE (reference sequence). CDR3 length: 16 amino acids. Trimming cost V 0 bases and J 1 base, with 11 bases left between them. The sample in question was CD4+ or CD8+ T cells sorted from blood, obtained in a trial of the OX40 agonist ivuxolimab. The sequence came from an adult with an advanced solid tumor such as melanoma, head and neck, liver or kidney cancer. The chain uses TRBV5-5 and TRBJ1-5, with D possibly TRBD1 on 5 matching bases. The chain's CDR3 is CASSLAPGTSNQPQHF. The CDR3 DNA reads as TGTGCCAGCAGCTTGGCCCCGGGGACGAGCAATCAGCCCCAGCATTTT.